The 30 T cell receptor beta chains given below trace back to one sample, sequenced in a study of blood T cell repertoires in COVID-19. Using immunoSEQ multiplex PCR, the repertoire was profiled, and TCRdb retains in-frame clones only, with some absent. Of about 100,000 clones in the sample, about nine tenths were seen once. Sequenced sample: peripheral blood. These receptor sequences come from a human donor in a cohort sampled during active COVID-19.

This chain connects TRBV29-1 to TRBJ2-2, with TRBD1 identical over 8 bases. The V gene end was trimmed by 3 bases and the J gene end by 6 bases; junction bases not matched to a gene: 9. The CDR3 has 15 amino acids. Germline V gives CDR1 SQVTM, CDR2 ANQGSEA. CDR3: CSVEAPGQDPGELFF. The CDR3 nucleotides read TGCAGCGTTGAGGCCCCGGGACAGGATCCCGGGGAGCTGTTTTTT.

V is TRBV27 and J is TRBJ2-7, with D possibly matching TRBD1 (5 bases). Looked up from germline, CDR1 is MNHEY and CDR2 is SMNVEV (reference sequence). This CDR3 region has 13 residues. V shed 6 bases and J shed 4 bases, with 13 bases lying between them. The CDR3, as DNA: TGTGCCAGCAGCCGACAGAATGGGTACGAGCAGTACTTC. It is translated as CASSRQNGYEQYF.

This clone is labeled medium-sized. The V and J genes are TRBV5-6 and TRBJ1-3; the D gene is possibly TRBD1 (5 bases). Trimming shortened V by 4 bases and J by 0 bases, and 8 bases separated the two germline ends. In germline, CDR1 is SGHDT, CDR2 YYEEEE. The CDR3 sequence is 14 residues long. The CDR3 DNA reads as TGTGCCAGCAGCCGGGGGTTCTCTGGAAACACCATATATTTT. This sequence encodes CASSRGFSGNTIYF.

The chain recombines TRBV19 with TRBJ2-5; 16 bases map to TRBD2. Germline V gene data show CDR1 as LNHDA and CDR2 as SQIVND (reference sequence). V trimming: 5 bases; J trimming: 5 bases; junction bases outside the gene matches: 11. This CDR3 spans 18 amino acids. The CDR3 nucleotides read TGTGCCAGTAGTGTGGGACTAGCGGGAGGGCCAGTAGCGGAGACCCAGTACTTC. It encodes CASSVGLAGGPVAETQYF.

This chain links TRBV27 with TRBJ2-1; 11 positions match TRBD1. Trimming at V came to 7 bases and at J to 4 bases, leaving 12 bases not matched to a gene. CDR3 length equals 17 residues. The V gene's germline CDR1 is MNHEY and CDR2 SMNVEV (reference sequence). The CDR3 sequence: CASTYSPGTGGYNEQFF. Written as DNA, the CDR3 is TGTGCCAGCACCTACTCACCCGGGACAGGGGGATACAATGAGCAGTTCTTC.

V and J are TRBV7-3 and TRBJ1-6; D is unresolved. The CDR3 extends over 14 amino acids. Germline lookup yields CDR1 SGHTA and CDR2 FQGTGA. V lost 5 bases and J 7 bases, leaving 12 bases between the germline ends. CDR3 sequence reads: CASSLRGLNSPLHF. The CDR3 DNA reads TGTGCCAGCAGCCTCCGGGGATTGAATTCACCCCTCCACTTT.

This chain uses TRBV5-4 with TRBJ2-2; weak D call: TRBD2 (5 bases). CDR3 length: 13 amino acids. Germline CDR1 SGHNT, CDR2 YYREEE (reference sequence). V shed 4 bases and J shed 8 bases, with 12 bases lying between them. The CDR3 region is CASSRDERGELFF. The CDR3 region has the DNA TGTGCCAGCAGCCGGGATGAACGGGGGGAGCTGTTTTTT.

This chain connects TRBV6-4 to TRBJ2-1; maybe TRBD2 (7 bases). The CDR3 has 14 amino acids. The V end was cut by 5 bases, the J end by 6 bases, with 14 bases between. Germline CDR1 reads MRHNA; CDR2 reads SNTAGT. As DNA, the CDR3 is TGTGCCAGCAGTACGCTTGCGGGGGCCAATGAGCAGTTCTTC. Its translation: CASSTLAGANEQFF.

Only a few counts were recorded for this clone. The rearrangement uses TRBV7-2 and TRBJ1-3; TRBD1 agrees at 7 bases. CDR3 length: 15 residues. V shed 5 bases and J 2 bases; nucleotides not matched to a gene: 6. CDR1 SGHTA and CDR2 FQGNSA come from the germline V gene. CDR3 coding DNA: TGTGCCAGCAGCCGGGACAGAAATCCTGGAAACACCATATATTTT. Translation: CASSRDRNPGNTIYF.

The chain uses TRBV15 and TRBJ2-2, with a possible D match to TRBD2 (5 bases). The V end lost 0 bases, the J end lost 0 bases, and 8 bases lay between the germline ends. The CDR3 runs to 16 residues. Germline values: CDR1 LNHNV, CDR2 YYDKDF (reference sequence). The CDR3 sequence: CATSRDEGSNTGELFF. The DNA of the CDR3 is TGTGCCACCAGCAGAGATGAGGGATCGAACACCGGGGAGCTGTTTTTT.

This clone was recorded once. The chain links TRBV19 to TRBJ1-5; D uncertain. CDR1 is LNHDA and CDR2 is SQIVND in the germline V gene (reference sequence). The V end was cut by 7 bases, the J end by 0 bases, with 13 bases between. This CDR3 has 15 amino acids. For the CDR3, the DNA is TGTGCCAGTACCCCTTTACAGTATAGCAATCAGCCCCAGCATTTT. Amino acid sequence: CASTPLQYSNQPQHF.

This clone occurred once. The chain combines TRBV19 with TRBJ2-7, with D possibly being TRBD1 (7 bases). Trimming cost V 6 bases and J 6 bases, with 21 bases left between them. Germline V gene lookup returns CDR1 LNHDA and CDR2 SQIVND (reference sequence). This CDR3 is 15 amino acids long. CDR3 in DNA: TGTGCCAGTAGCGATCAGGGGGGATTTGCCCTCGAGCAGTACTTC. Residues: CASSDQGGFALEQYF. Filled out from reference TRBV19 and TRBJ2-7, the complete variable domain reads DGGITQSPKYLFRKEGQNVTLSCEQNLNHDAMYWYRQDPGQGLRLIYYSQIVNDFQKGDIAEGYSVSREKKESFPLTVTSAQKNPTAFYLCASSDQGGFALEQYFGPGTRLTVT.

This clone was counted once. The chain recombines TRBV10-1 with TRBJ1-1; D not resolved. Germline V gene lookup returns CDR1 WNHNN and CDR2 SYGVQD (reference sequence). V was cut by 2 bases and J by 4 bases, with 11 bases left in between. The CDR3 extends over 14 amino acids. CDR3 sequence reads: CASSERGDATEAFF. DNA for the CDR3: TGCGCCAGCAGTGAGCGCGGGGATGCCACTGAAGCTTTCTTT.

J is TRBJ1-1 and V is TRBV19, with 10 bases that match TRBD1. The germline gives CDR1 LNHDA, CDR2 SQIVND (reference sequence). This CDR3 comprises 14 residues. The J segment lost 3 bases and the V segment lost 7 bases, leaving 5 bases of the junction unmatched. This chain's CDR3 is CASISTGGYTEAFF. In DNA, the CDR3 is TGTGCCAGTATCTCGACAGGGGGCTACACTGAAGCTTTCTTT. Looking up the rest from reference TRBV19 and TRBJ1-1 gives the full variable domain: DGGITQSPKYLFRKEGQNVTLSCEQNLNHDAMYWYRQDPGQGLRLIYYSQIVNDFQKGDIAEGYSVSREKKESFPLTVTSAQKNPTAFYLCASISTGGYTEAFFGQGTRLTVV.

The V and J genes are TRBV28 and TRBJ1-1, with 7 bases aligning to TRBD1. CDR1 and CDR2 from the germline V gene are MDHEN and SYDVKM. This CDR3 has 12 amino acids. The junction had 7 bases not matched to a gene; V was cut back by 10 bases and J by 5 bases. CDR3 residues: CATRGGQTEAFF. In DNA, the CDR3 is TGTGCCACCAGGGGGGGGCAGACTGAAGCTTTCTTT.

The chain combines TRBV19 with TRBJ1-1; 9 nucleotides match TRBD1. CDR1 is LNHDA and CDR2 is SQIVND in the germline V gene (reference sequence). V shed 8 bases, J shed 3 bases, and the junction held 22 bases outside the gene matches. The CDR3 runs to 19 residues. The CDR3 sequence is CASEVRPSTGGDKDTEAFF. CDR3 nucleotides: TGTGCCAGTGAGGTCCGCCCCTCGACAGGGGGGGATAAGGACACTGAAGCTTTCTTT.

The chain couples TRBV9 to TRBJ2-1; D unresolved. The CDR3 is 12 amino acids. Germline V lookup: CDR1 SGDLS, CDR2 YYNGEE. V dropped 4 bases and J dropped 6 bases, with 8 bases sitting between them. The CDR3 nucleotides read TGTGCCAGCAGCACCTACAGCAATGAGCAGTTCTTC. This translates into CASSTYSNEQFF.

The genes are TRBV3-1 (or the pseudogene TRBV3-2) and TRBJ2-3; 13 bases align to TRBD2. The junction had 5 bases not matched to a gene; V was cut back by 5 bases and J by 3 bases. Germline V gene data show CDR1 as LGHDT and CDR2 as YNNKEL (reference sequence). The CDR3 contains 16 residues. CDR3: CASSSRTSGRTDTQYF. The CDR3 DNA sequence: TGTGCCAGCAGCTCCCGGACTAGCGGGAGAACAGATACGCAGTATTTT.

The CDR3 region has the DNA TGTGCCAGCTTGGACAGGGGGTCAGGAAACACCATATATTTT. Translating gives CASLDRGSGNTIYF. The chain couples TRBV28 to TRBJ1-3, with TRBD1 matching over 10 bases. CDR3 length equals 14 residues. Trimming took 8 bases from V and 4 from J; bases not matched to a gene: 5. From germline, CDR1 is MDHEN and CDR2 SYDVKM.

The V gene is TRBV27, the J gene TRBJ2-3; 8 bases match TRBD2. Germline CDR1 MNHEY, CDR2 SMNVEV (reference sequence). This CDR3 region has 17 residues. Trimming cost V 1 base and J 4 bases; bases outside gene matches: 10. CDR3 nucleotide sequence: TGTGCCAGCAGTTTATGGGGGGGTAGCGGGGCGGCAGATACGCAGTATTTT. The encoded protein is CASSLWGGSGAADTQYF.

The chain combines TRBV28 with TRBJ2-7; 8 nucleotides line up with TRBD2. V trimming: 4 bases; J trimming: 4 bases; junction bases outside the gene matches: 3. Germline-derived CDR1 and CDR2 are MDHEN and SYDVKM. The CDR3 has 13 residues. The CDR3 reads CASSSPGGYEQYF. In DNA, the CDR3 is TGTGCCAGCAGTTCACCGGGGGGGTACGAGCAGTACTTC.

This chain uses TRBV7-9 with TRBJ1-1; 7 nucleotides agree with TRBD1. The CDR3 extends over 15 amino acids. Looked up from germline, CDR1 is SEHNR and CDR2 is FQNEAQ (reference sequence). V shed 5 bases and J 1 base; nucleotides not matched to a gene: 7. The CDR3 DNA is TGTGCCAGCAGCCCACCATACAGGGGGAACACTGAAGCTTTCTTT. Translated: CASSPPYRGNTEAFF.

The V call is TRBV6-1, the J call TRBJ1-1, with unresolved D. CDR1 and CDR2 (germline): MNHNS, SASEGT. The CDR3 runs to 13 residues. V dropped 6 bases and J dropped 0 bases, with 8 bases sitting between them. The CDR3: CASRNAVNTEAFF. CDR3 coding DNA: TGTGCCAGCAGGAACGCGGTGAACACTGAAGCTTTCTTT.

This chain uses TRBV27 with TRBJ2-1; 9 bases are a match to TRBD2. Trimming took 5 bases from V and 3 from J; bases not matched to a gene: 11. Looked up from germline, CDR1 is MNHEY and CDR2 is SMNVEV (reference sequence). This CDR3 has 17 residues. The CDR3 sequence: CASSAIRAGGGYNEQFF. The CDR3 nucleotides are TGTGCCAGCAGTGCAATCAGAGCGGGGGGAGGCTACAATGAGCAGTTCTTC.

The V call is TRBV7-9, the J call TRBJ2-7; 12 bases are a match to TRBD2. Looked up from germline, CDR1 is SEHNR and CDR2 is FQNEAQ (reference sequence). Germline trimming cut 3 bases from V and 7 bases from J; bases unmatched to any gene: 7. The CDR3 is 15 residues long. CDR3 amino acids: CASSFGTSGPKEQYF. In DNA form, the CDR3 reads TGTGCCAGCAGCTTTGGGACTAGCGGGCCAAAAGAGCAGTACTTC.

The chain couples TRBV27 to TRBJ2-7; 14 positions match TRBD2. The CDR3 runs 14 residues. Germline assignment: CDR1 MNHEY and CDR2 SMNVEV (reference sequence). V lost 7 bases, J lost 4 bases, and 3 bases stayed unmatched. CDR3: CASNRLAGGYEQYF. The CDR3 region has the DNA TGTGCCAGCAACAGACTAGCGGGAGGGTACGAGCAGTACTTC.

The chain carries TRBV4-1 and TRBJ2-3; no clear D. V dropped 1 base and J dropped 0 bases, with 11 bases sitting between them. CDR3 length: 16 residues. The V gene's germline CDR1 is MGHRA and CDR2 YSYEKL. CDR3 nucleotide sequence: TGCGCCAGCAGCCAAGGCCGCGGCAGTAGCACAGATACGCAGTATTTT. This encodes CASSQGRGSSTDTQYF.

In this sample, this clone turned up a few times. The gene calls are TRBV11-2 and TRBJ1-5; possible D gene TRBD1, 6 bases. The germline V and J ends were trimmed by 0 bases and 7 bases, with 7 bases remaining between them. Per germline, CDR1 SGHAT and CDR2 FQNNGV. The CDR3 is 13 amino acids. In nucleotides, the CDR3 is TGTGCCAGCAGCTTAGACAGGGGACAGCCCCAGCATTTT. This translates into CASSLDRGQPQHF. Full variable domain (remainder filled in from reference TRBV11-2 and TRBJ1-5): EAGVAQSPRYKIIEKRQSVAFWCNPISGHATLYWYQQILGQGPKLLIQFQNNGVVDDSQLPKDRFSAERLKGVDSTLKIQPAKLEDSAVYLCASSLDRGQPQHFGDGTRLSIL.

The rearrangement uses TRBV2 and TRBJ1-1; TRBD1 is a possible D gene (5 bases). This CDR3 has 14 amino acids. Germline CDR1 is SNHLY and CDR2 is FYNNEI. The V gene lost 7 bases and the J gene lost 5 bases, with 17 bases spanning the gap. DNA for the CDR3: TGTGCCAGCACCCTGGAGGGGAGAAATACTGAAGCTTTCTTT. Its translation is CASTLEGRNTEAFF.

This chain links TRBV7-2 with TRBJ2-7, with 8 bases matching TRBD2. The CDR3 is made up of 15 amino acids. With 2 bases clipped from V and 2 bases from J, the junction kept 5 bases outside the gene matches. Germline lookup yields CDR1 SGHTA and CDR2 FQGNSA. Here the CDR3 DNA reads TGTGCCAGCAGCTTACTTTCGGGGGGGGCCTACGAGCAGTACTTC. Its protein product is CASSLLSGGAYEQYF.